This T cell receptor (beta chain) was sequenced in a study of T cells after yellow fever vaccination. TCRdb ran MiXCR on the 5' RACE reads and lists one entry per CDR3 protein. The table shows a few hundred thousand distinct CDR3 sequences, with about 7.1% occurring only once. Study findings and constraints: Some clonotypes, a small share, were shared between CD4 and CD8 compartments.

Points on this clonotype: Its antigen remains unidentified.

Looked up from germline, CDR1 is SGHTA and CDR2 is FQGNSA. V was pared by 6 bases and J by 8 bases, with 4 bases of the junction left unmatched. This CDR3 comprises 14 residues. This clonotype was sampled from a man in his thirties or forties who received the YFV17D yellow fever vaccine. The material sequenced was CD4+ T cells sorted from PBMCs, taken 15 days after the yellow fever booster vaccination. The J gene is TRBJ2-1, the V gene TRBV7-2, with TRBD2 matching 13 bases. The CDR3 loop reads CASRRTSGGDEQFF. CDR3 DNA sequence: TGTGCCAGCAGGAGGACTAGCGGGGGTGATGAGCAGTTCTTC. Looking up the rest from reference TRBV7-2 and TRBJ2-1 gives the full variable domain: GAGVSQSPSNKVTEKGKDVELRCDPISGHTALYWYRQSLGQGLEFLIYFQGNSAPDKSGLPSDRFSAERTGGSVSTLTIQRTQQEDSAVYLCASRRTSGGDEQFFGPGTRLTVL.